This TCR beta chain was sequenced in a study of blood T cell repertoires in COVID-19. Study-wide context: Both acute and convalescent COVID-19 samples were obtained from the United States, Italy and Spain. T cells, B-cell-depleted T cells, or PBMCs supplied cDNA or gDNA.

V dropped 2 bases and J dropped 4 bases, with 15 bases sitting between them. Germline V gene sequence: CDR1 MNHEY, CDR2 SVGAGI. This CDR3 comprises 15 residues. Measured with immunoSEQ multiplex PCR; TCRdb has only the in-frame clones, and not every one. The sample contains approximately 240,000 clones, around four fifths of which appear only once. This clone was recorded only once. This sample also contains other DNA sequences that code for the same CDR3. The gene calls are TRBV6-5 and TRBJ2-7; weak D call: TRBD1 (5 bases). The sequence was obtained from a woman between 40 and 55 years old with active or convalescent COVID-19. Input material: peripheral blood. The CDR3 spells CASSYSRAGGYEQYF. The CDR3 DNA sequence: TGTGCCAGCAGTTACAGCAGGGCAGGTGGATACGAGCAGTACTTC.